Given below is one T cell receptor beta chain in context. Its target is not known. This specimen belongs to a study of cytomegalovirus exposure and HLA in healthy donors. A multiplex PCR was run with 60 Vbeta primers and 13 Jbeta primers. Libraries were prepared by immunoSEQ multiplex PCR; TCRdb keeps only in-frame clonotypes and omits some of them. This sample has 54,000 or so clones, with 70% to 80% found just once. Nominal health characterized the donors when sampled, though unrecorded immune exposures were likely. General observations from the study: The study designated 150 to 200 TCR beta chains cytomegalovirus-associated. Earlier analysis yielded a pattern in which most TCR beta V segments were productive about 87% or about 30% of the time.

This CDR3 region has 14 residues. Germline-derived CDR1 and CDR2 are SGHTS and YDEGEE. Trimming removed 3 bases from V and 4 bases from J; junction bases left unmatched: 3. Sequenced: PBMCs. The chain carries TRBV5-8 and TRBJ1-4; 7 bases match TRBD1. The receptor was derived from a woman aged 60-75 years in good health and CMV-seropositive. The CDR3 loop reads CASSWGTVNEKLFF. The CDR3 region has the DNA TGTGCCAGCAGCTGGGGGACAGTTAATGAAAAACTGTTTTTT.